The 16 T cell receptor beta chains in this list originate from one sample, sequenced in a study of regulatory T cells in long-lasting Graves disease. This sample's time point: newly diagnosed GD, antithyroid drugs for less than 3 months. Extracted RNA from PBMCs served as the source of the TCR library. Both iRepertoire HTBI primers and Arm-PCR of CDR3 regions were used to build the TCR beta libraries. TCRdb re-called the multiplex PCR reads with MiXCR, one entry per CDR3 protein. The table records approximately 400,000 distinct CDR3 sequences, 14% to 15% of them present only once. This sample also belongs to another study, concerning T cells in Graves' hyperthyroidism and ophthalmopathy.

Sequenced material: peripheral blood mononuclear cells (PBMCs), taken at new diagnosis, from a patient treated with antithyroid drugs. These receptors came from a woman in her twenties or thirties with Graves disease.

This clonotype was seen a few times. This sequence joins TRBV30 and TRBJ1-1; no clear D. Trimming removed 4 bases at V and 0 bases at J, with 18 bases between. This CDR3 spans 16 amino acids. Per the germline V gene, CDR1 is GTSNPN and CDR2 is SVGIG (reference sequence). CDR3 sequence (DNA): TGTGCCTGGATTCTCCGGCGTCCTCAACTGAACACTGAAGCTTTCTTT. Translating gives CAWILRRPQLNTEAFF.

This clonotype was seen many times. This chain uses TRBV5-1 with TRBJ2-1, with D possibly being TRBD1 or TRBD2 (5 bases each). Germline CDR1 and CDR2: SGHRS and YFSETQ. The CDR3 extends over 16 amino acids. Deletions cut 3 bases from V and 6 bases from J, with 19 bases between. CDR3 in DNA: TGCGCCAGCAGCTCGGCCGGGGACCCACAGAGCAATGAGCAGTTCTTC. Its protein is CASSSAGDPQSNEQFF.

A note on this clonotype: This CDR3 fails to terminate in the conserved phenylalanine or tryptophan, so it likely reflects a read error. The genes are TRBV12-3 or TRBV12-4 and TRBJ2-1; D is possibly TRBD1 (5 bases). The CDR3 consists of 15 residues. V lost 5 bases, J lost 3 bases, and 14 bases lay in between. The CDR3 DNA follows: TGTGCCAGCAGTCCCCAACAGGAACTCTACAATGAGCAGTTCTCC. It codes for CASSPQQELYNEQFS.

This clonotype occurred many times. The V gene is TRBV10-2, the J gene TRBJ2-1; 8 bases match TRBD2. Germline trimming cut 6 bases from V and 2 bases from J; bases unmatched to any gene: 18. Germline V lookup: CDR1 WSHSY, CDR2 SAAADI. This CDR3 is built from 19 residues. The CDR3 is CASSPLGGGREGTYNEQFF. CDR3 bases: TGCGCCAGCAGCCCCCTAGGGGGTGGACGGGAGGGCACCTACAATGAGCAGTTCTTC.

There are a few counts of this clonotype. The rearrangement joins TRBV20-1 to TRBJ1-3, with 10 bases fitting TRBD1. This CDR3 comprises 18 residues. With V trimmed by 6 bases and J by 4 bases, 18 bases remained unmatched. Per germline, CDR1 DFQATT and CDR2 SNEGSKA (reference sequence). CDR3 DNA sequence: TGCAGTGCCCCAGACGGGACAGGGGCGCTCGGGTACGGAAACACCATATATTTT. Translated, it gives CSAPDGTGALGYGNTIYF.

As for this clonotype: Germline is not matched at one junction end, which may reflect a read error. The rearrangement joins TRBV5-5 to TRBJ1-1; tentative D call: TRBD1 (5 bases). This CDR3 comprises 14 residues. Germline V gene lookup returns CDR1 SGHKS and CDR2 YYEKEE (reference sequence). The CDR3 loop is CASSLGQLNTEALF. The CDR3 DNA reads as TGTGCCAGCAGCTTGGGACAGTTGAACACTGAAGCTCTCTTT.

This clonotype was seen more than once but under ten times. The chain carries TRBV9 and TRBJ1-2, with 9 bases lining up with TRBD1. Germline V gene lookup returns CDR1 SGDLS and CDR2 YYNGEE. The CDR3 has 15 amino acids. The ends lost 3 bases at V and 2 bases at J; junction bases unmatched: 5. DNA for the CDR3: TGTGCCAGCAGCGAAGCCGGGACAGGGAACTATGGCTACACCTTC. The encoded protein is CASSEAGTGNYGYTF.

This clonotype was counted many times. The J gene is TRBJ2-1, the V gene TRBV20-1; 13 bases agree with TRBD2. Germline values: CDR1 DFQATT, CDR2 SNEGSKA (reference sequence). The CDR3 covers 16 residues. V lost 4 bases to trimming and J lost 4 bases; unmatched junction nucleotides: 7. CDR3 amino acids: CSAKGTSGMIYNEQFF. The CDR3 nucleotides are TGCAGTGCTAAGGGGACTAGCGGGATGATTTACAATGAGCAGTTCTTC.

In this sample, this clonotype turned up a few times. V usage is TRBV6-5 and J usage is TRBJ2-7, with D maybe TRBD2 (6 bases). Trimming left V 4 bases short and J 3 bases short, with 10 bases between. Germline lookup yields CDR1 MNHEY and CDR2 SVGAGI. The CDR3 has 13 amino acids. The CDR3 reads CASSSLGGYEQYF. DNA for the CDR3: TGTGCCAGCAGTTCTCTGGGGGGCTACGAGCAGTACTTC.

The gene calls are TRBV20-1 and TRBJ2-1, with D perhaps matching TRBD2 (7 bases). Germline CDR1 DFQATT, CDR2 SNEGSKA (reference sequence). Trimming shortened V by 4 bases and J by 9 bases, and 19 bases separated the two germline ends. The CDR3 covers 14 residues. The CDR3 DNA reads TGCAGTGCTAACCTAGCGGCCCGGGGGCTTGAGCAGTTCTTC. The encoded protein is CSANLAARGLEQFF.

This clonotype was seen at least ten times. The chain couples TRBV10-3 to TRBJ1-4; 10 nucleotides agree with TRBD1. The CDR3 length is 14 residues. The V and J ends lost 6 bases and 5 bases, in that order; junction bases with no gene match: 3. CDR1 is ENHRY and CDR2 is SYGVKD in the germline V gene. The CDR3 DNA reads TGTGCCATCAGGGAGGGACAGGGGAATGAAAAACTGTTTTTT. Its protein product is CAIREGQGNEKLFF.

There are a few counts of this clonotype. The genes are TRBV6-1 and TRBJ2-1, with TRBD1 identical over 11 bases. The CDR3 totals 16 residues. V was pared by 5 bases and J by 8 bases, with 11 bases of the junction left unmatched. The germline V gene has CDR1 MNHNS and CDR2 SASEGT. CDR3 sequence reads: CASSKYRGTGGDEQFF. The CDR3, as DNA: TGTGCCAGCAGTAAGTACCGCGGGACAGGGGGAGATGAGCAGTTCTTC.

This clonotype was seen repeatedly, ten times or more. The chain combines TRBV5-1 with TRBJ2-1; no clear D. There are 16 residues in the CDR3. V gave up 0 bases and J gave up 0 bases, with 10 bases separating them. Looked up from germline, CDR1 is SGHRS and CDR2 is YFSETQ. CDR3 coding DNA: TGCGCCAGCAGCTTGGTGGAAACCAGCTCCTACAATGAGCAGTTCTTC. This codes for CASSLVETSSYNEQFF.

This clonotype has a handful of counts. V is TRBV6-2 or TRBV6-3 and J is TRBJ2-3; TRBD2 aligns across 12 bases. The CDR3 covers 16 residues. V trimming: 8 bases; J trimming: 6 bases; junction bases outside the gene matches: 12. The V gene's germline CDR1 is MNHEY and CDR2 SVGEGT. CDR3 region: CASPRDVLAGGDTQYF. The CDR3 nucleotides are TGTGCCAGCCCCCGCGACGTTCTAGCGGGAGGGGATACGCAGTATTTT.

This chain joins TRBV12-5 and TRBJ2-2; D unclear. CDR1 is LGHNT and CDR2 is FRNRAP in the germline V gene. CDR3 length equals 15 residues. Trimming removed 5 bases from V and 5 bases from J, with 15 bases in between. The CDR3 coding sequence is TGTGCTAGTGGTCAAGGAGACTCGCCTACCGGGGAGCTGTTTTTT. Amino acids: CASGQGDSPTGELFF.

This clonotype showed up many times. The rearrangement uses TRBV3-1 and TRBJ1-1, with D unclear. Per the germline V gene, CDR1 is LGHDT and CDR2 is YNNKEL (reference sequence). The CDR3 runs 17 residues. V lost 0 bases, J lost 2 bases, and 16 bases lay in between. CDR3 nucleotide sequence: TGTGCCAGCAGCCAAGAGGGAACAGTGGGAGAAAACACTGAAGCTTTCTTT. Translation gives CASSQEGTVGENTEAFF.